The present T cell receptor (beta chain) was sequenced within a study of cytomegalovirus exposure and HLA in healthy donors. Looking at the study overall: Earlier, almost 120 million unique TCR beta sequences were recovered from approximately 200 million T cells by an analysis.

This CDR3 comprises 16 residues. V lost 5 bases, J lost 3 bases, and 8 bases stayed unmatched. Germline CDR1 SGHAT, CDR2 FQNNGV. Primers included in the PCR were 60 Vbeta and 13 Jbeta primers. Some clones are missing from TCRdb's copy, which holds only in-frame ones; the method was immunoSEQ multiplex PCR. The data contain 200,000 to 250,000 clones, about 84% of them singletons. Study results and limitations: Indistinguishable V segments, including TRBV6-2 and TRBV6-3, were excluded. A likely sequencing artifact accounted for one observed cluster of highly shared sequence variants.

Concerning this clone: The antigen is undetermined.

This TCR came from a human donor in good health. The rearrangement links TRBV11-2 to TRBJ2-7, with TRBD2 identical over 12 bases. The specimen sequenced was PBMCs. As DNA, the CDR3 is TGTGCCAGCAGCCCCTGGACTAGCGGGAACCTCTACGAGCAGTACTTC. Its translation is CASSPWTSGNLYEQYF.